Below, one T cell receptor beta chain is given with its context. Its antigen is still unknown. This sample was included in a study of post-analysis software for immune sequencing data. General observations from the study: Samples sharing a preparation batch grouped tightly together when assessed by F measure. Roughly 5 TRBV segments, TRBV5-6, TRBV5-1 and TRBV20-1 among them, were found more frequent in patients than controls.

The authors incorporated unique molecular identifiers into the TCR beta cDNA libraries. TCRdb used MiXCR to reprocess the PCR reads, holding one entry per CDR3 protein. The data contain 600,000 to 700,000 distinct CDR3 sequences, roughly three fifths of them singletons. The CDR3 is 14 amino acids. V gave up 1 base and J gave up 4 bases; unmatched junction bases: 2. The germline V gene encodes CDR1 SQVTM and CDR2 ANQGSEA. V usage is TRBV29-1 and J usage is TRBJ2-3; TRBD2 matches 10 bases. This receptor was taken from a girl aged 2 to 9 with multiple sclerosis. Source material: blood. The CDR3 reads CSVEVLAGADTQYF. CDR3 in DNA: TGCAGCGTTGAAGTGCTAGCGGGAGCAGATACGCAGTATTTT.